This TCR beta chain was identified in a study of blood T cell repertoires in COVID-19. Study-wide background: Donors in the United States, Italy and Spain gave samples during acute or convalescent COVID-19.

The CDR3 totals 14 residues. V lost 5 bases, J lost 6 bases, and 8 bases stayed unmatched. Germline assignment: CDR1 LGHDT and CDR2 YNNKEL (reference sequence). In the authors' methods: Reference gene primer amplification gave estimated nucleated cell counts. Here immunoSEQ multiplex PCR was the method, and the copy in TCRdb shows in-frame clones only, minus some. The V and J calls and clone size are taken from that table; D and trimming were inferred from the DNA. There are 68,000 or so clones in the sample; around four fifths occur only once, and approximately 39% lies in the top ten. This clone was counted a single time.

The chain is built from TRBV3-1 (or the pseudogene TRBV3-2) and TRBJ1-2; 8 bases line up with TRBD1. The receptor was isolated from a human donor in a cohort sampled during active COVID-19. Sequencing input: peripheral blood. The chain's CDR3 is CASSRSGGKDGYTF. The CDR3 nucleotides read TGTGCCAGCAGCAGGTCAGGGGGCAAGGATGGCTACACCTTC.